This passage covers 8 T cell receptor beta chains from one sample sequenced in a study of blood T cell repertoires in COVID-19. Sequenced by immunoSEQ multiplex PCR; TCRdb stores in-frame clones only, minus some. Of approximately 400,000 clones detected, roughly 88% appear once; the ten largest clones hold around 13%. Sequenced material: peripheral blood. The receptors come from a woman in her 50s with COVID-19, enrolled during active disease.

This sequence joins TRBV6-5 and TRBJ1-1; D may be TRBD1 (5 bases). Trimming took 8 bases from V and 5 from J, leaving 15 bases between them. Germline assignment: CDR1 MNHEY and CDR2 SVGAGI. The CDR3 length is 13 residues. The CDR3 reads CASGREDGTEAFF. The CDR3 coding sequence is TGTGCCAGCGGCAGGGAAGATGGGACTGAAGCTTTCTTT.

This clone has only one observation. The chain has TRBV2 and TRBJ2-1, with 8 bases aligning to TRBD2. The V gene end was trimmed by 8 bases and the J gene end by 8 bases; junction bases not matched to a gene: 11. Looked up from germline, CDR1 is SNHLY and CDR2 is FYNNEI. The CDR3 contains 14 residues. CDR3 sequence (DNA): TGTGCCAGCGGGGGACTAGGTTTTTGGGATGAGCAGTTCTTC. Translating gives CASGGLGFWDEQFF.

This sequence joins TRBV9 and TRBJ1-1; D possibly corresponds to TRBD1 (6 bases). Trimming cost V 0 bases and J 3 bases, with 21 bases left between them. CDR3 length equals 18 residues. Germline V CDR1 and CDR2: SGDLS, YYNGEE. CDR3 sequence reads: CASSVAGGGPSSDTEAFF. The CDR3 coding sequence is TGTGCCAGCAGCGTAGCGGGGGGGGGCCCGTCCTCAGACACTGAAGCTTTCTTT.

The chain links TRBV21-1 to TRBJ2-7; the table's D call TRBD2 went unverified against the DNA. TRBV21-1 is a recognized pseudogene. CDR3 length equals 16 residues. In nucleotides, the CDR3 is TGTGCCAGCAGCAAAGGACTAGAGTTTAAGACCTACGAGCAGTACTTC. Translated, it gives CASSKGLEFKTYEQYF.

This clone was seen a few times. The rearrangement uses TRBV18 and TRBJ2-2; D may be TRBD2 (5 bases). The germline CDR1 and CDR2 sequences are KGHSH and LQKENI. The CDR3 contains 15 residues. V lost 5 bases and J 0 bases, leaving 10 bases between the germline ends. The CDR3 nucleotides are TGTGCCAGCTCATACGAGGGCGCGAACACCGGGGAGCTGTTTTTT. Translating gives CASSYEGANTGELFF.

The chain combines TRBV24-1 with TRBJ2-6; 9 nucleotides match TRBD2. The J segment lost 2 bases and the V segment lost 2 bases, leaving 3 bases of the junction unmatched. The CDR3 is 17 residues long. CDR1 KGHDR and CDR2 SFDVKD come from the germline V gene. The CDR3 is CATSDSGGGAGANVLTF. CDR3 DNA sequence: TGTGCCACCAGTGATTCAGGCGGGGGGGCTGGGGCCAACGTCCTGACTTTC.

V is TRBV12-5 and J is TRBJ1-6; unclear D gene. V lost 1 base to trimming and J lost 6 bases, with 7 bases between them. The CDR3 is 14 residues long. Germline V gives CDR1 LGHNT, CDR2 FRNRAP. CDR3 nucleotides: TGTGCTAGTGGTTTGGACAGTTCTAATTCACCCCTCCACTTT. It codes for CASGLDSSNSPLHF. The full variable domain, in which reference TRBV12-5 and TRBJ1-6 provide the parts outside the CDR3, is DARVTQTPRHKVTEMGQEVTMRCQPILGHNTVFWYRQTMMQGLELLAYFRNRAPLDDSGMPKDRFSAEMPDATLATLKIQPSEPRDSAVYFCASGLDSSNSPLHFGNGTRLTVT.

V usage is TRBV11-2 and J usage is TRBJ2-7; 11 nucleotides align to TRBD2. V trimming: 4 bases; J trimming: 7 bases; junction bases outside the gene matches: 12. The CDR3 extends over 16 amino acids. Germline V CDR1 and CDR2: SGHAT, FQNNGV. CDR3 DNA: TGTGCCAGCAGCTCTCTAGCGGGGGGTGCTCTGGGGGAGCAGTACTTC. It encodes CASSSLAGGALGEQYF.